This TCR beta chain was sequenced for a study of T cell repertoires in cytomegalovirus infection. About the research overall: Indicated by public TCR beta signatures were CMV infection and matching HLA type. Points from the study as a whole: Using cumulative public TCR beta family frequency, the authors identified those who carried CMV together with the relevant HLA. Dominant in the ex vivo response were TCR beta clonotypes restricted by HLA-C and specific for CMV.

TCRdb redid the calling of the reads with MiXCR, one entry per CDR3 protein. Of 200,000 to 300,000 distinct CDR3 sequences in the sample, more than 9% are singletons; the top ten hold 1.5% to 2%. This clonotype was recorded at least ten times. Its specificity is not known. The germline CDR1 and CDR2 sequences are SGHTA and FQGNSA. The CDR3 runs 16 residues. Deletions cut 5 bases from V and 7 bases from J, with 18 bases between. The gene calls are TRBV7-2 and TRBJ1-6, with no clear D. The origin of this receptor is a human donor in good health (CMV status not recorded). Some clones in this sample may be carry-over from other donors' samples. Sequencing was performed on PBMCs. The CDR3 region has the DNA TGTGCCAGCAGCGCCGTAGGTGGCAGAGGGAATTCACCCCTCCACTTT. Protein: CASSAVGGRGNSPLHF.